Detailed here is one T cell receptor (beta chain). Its antigen is not known. Germline lookup yields CDR1 SGHTA and CDR2 FQGNSA. V trimming: 5 bases; J trimming: 9 bases; junction bases outside the gene matches: 16. The CDR3 covers 17 residues. Each sample gave at least 6 million isolated PBMCs. These data belong to a study of blood T cells in healthy people across ages. Whole-study findings and limits: PBMCs that were unsorted prevented a conclusive naive versus antigen-experienced comparison. Versus aged donors, long-lived donors had higher diversity and more naive CD4+ cells. From one million sequenced T cells, diversity estimates were lower bounds.

Together with a sample-barcoded 5' primer, a J-beta primer mix was included in a second PCR lasting roughly 6 to 12 cycles. A single record per CDR3 protein comes from TCRdb applying MiXCR to the 5' RACE reads. The table includes 580,000 or so distinct CDR3 sequences, 47% detected once. This TCR was recovered from a man older than 75 in good health. Sequenced input: blood. This chain joins TRBV7-2 and TRBJ2-1, with 10 bases identical to TRBD2. CDR3 DNA: TGTGCCAGCAGCCCATTCGAGCGGGAGGGCCATTTTGCTGAGCAGTTCTTC. It is translated as CASSPFEREGHFAEQFF. The variable domain in full, with the rest retrieved from reference TRBV7-2 and TRBJ2-1, is GAGVSQSPSNKVTEKGKDVELRCDPISGHTALYWYRQSLGQGLEFLIYFQGNSAPDKSGLPSDRFSAERTGGSVSTLTIQRTQQEDSAVYLCASSPFEREGHFAEQFFGPGTRLTVL.